Listed below are T cell receptor beta chains from one sample, sequenced in a study of blood T cell repertoires in COVID-19. Only in-frame clones appear in the TCRdb table, and some are missing; sequencing was by immunoSEQ multiplex PCR. Of under 250,000 clones in the sample, approximately 80% were seen once. Source material: PBMCs or T cells enriched from blood (not recorded which). All receptors come from a woman in her thirties or forties with acute COVID-19. CDR3s include the opening cysteine and the closing phenylalanine or tryptophan.

V gene	J gene	CDR3 protein
TRBV19	TRBJ1-1	CASSWQANTEAFF
TRBV27	TRBJ2-1	CASSLLPLPAGGGNEQFF
TRBV18	TRBJ2-3	CASSPLGDAADTQYF
TRBV15	TRBJ2-2	CAISPVASGTGELFF
TRBV6-5	TRBJ2-7	CASSGNTYEQYF
TRBV7-9	TRBJ1-3	CASSLFRQSGNTIYF
TRBV9	TRBJ1-1	CASRDEQGTEAFF
TRBV5-6	TRBJ2-7	CASSFGGAGVPYEQYF
TRBV24-1	TRBJ2-1	CATSDDTSGRVSYNEQFF
TRBV24-1	TRBJ1-1	CATSDFSGTEAFF
TRBV7-3	TRBJ2-1	CASSFLAPVSYNEQFF
TRBV25-1	TRBJ2-2	CASTSLIEDTGELFF
TRBV28	TRBJ2-7	CASTPGTGSYEQYF
TRBV6-4	TRBJ1-4	CASSEGAANEKLFF
TRBV28	TRBJ2-7	CAAGGEQYF